This record looks at one TCR beta chain sequence and its context. This record comes from a study of technical replicates of blood from four donors. Generated by immunoSEQ multiplex PCR, the TCRdb table keeps only in-frame clones and is missing some. This repertoire shows about 81,000 clones, roughly 96% found once; its top ten account for around 0.2%. Looked up from germline, CDR1 is SGHVS and CDR2 is FQNEAQ. J gave up 3 bases and V 5 bases, and 4 bases lay outside the gene matches. The CDR3 length is 14 residues. The sequence was obtained from a human donor in good health. This chain connects TRBV7-8 to TRBJ1-2; the match to TRBD1 covers 9 bases. Sequenced sample: T cells isolated from PBMCs. The CDR3 DNA reads as TGTGCCAGCAGCCGAGGGACAGGGCACTATGGCTACACCTTC. It yields the protein CASSRGTGHYGYTF.